This T cell receptor beta chain was sequenced in a study of T cell changes during pregnancy in multiple sclerosis. Looked up from germline, CDR1 is LNHDA and CDR2 is SQIVND (reference sequence). The CDR3 has 15 amino acids. Unmatched junction bases numbered 8, after V lost 5 bases and J lost 5 bases. Produced via immunoSEQ multiplex PCR; TCRdb's table is partial and in-frame only. Of over 65,000 clones listed, 80% to 95% are singletons. This chain uses TRBV19 with TRBJ2-5; 10 bases are a match to TRBD1. This receptor was taken from a female donor with multiple sclerosis, enrolled in a pregnancy study. The source was peripheral blood, collected in the first trimester of pregnancy. The CDR3 DNA reads TGTGCCAGTAGTTACGGGACAGGGGAGGCGGAGACCCAGTACTTC. Residues: CASSYGTGEAETQYF. The complete variable domain, with remaining parts taken from reference TRBV19 and TRBJ2-5, reads DGGITQSPKYLFRKEGQNVTLSCEQNLNHDAMYWYRQDPGQGLRLIYYSQIVNDFQKGDIAEGYSVSREKKESFPLTVTSAQKNPTAFYLCASSYGTGEAETQYFGPGTRLLVL.